Below, 24 T cell receptor beta chains from the same sample are listed, as sequenced in a study of blood T cell repertoires in COVID-19. Profiled with immunoSEQ multiplex PCR; TCRdb holds only in-frame clones, not every one. Of about 270,000 clones detected, 70% to 90% appear once; the ten largest clones hold roughly 1.2%. Input material: PBMCs or T cells enriched from blood (not recorded which). The origin of the receptors is a woman in her thirties or forties with acute COVID-19.

The chain uses TRBV25-1 and TRBJ2-7, with 8 bases fitting TRBD1. This CDR3 contains 15 residues. Trimming cost V 2 bases and J 4 bases; bases outside gene matches: 7. Per germline, CDR1 MGHDK and CDR2 SYGVNS. The CDR3 DNA follows: TGTGCCAGCAGTGAAGGACAGGGAAGGCTTTACGAGCAGTACTTC. Its translation is CASSEGQGRLYEQYF.

The gene calls are TRBV28 and TRBJ2-1; TRBD2 matches at 11 bases. Losses at the gene ends were 1 base for V and 0 bases for J; bases not matched to a gene: 5. The V gene's germline CDR1 is MDHEN and CDR2 SYDVKM. The CDR3 has 18 amino acids. CDR3 amino acids: CASSLFVTSGSSYNEQFF. The DNA for the CDR3 is TGTGCCAGCAGTTTATTTGTAACTAGCGGGAGCTCCTACAATGAGCAGTTCTTC.

The rearrangement uses TRBV30 and TRBJ1-3; D unresolved. The V gene lost 0 bases and the J gene lost 7 bases, with 10 bases spanning the gap. The length of the CDR3 is 13 residues. CDR1 is GTSNPN, CDR2 SVGIG, per germline (reference sequence). CDR3: CAWSVNSRNTIYF. DNA for the CDR3: TGTGCCTGGAGTGTCAACAGTAGGAACACCATATATTTT.

The rearrangement joins TRBV19 to TRBJ1-6; 7 bases match TRBD1. The CDR3 runs to 15 residues. Germline CDR1 is LNHDA and CDR2 is SQIVND (reference sequence). V trimming: 5 bases; J trimming: 8 bases; junction bases outside the gene matches: 9. CDR3 loop: CASSPSTGYDSPLHF. The DNA for the CDR3 is TGTGCCAGTAGTCCCTCGACAGGGTATGATTCACCCCTCCACTTT. The full variable domain, rest sourced from reference TRBV19 and TRBJ1-6, is DGGITQSPKYLFRKEGQNVTLSCEQNLNHDAMYWYRQDPGQGLRLIYYSQIVNDFQKGDIAEGYSVSREKKESFPLTVTSAQKNPTAFYLCASSPSTGYDSPLHFGNGTRLTVT.

The chain recombines TRBV4-1 with TRBJ1-4; 8 bases are shared with TRBD1. Germline V lookup: CDR1 MGHRA, CDR2 YSYEKL. This CDR3 is 17 amino acids long. V shed 1 base, J shed 5 bases, and the junction held 9 bases outside the gene matches. CDR3 amino acids: CASSQVGQGRRNEKLFF. The CDR3 DNA is TGCGCCAGCAGCCAAGTTGGACAGGGAAGAAGAAATGAAAAACTGTTTTTT.

The chain uses TRBV1 and TRBJ2-2; TRBD2 is the table's D call and was not checked against the DNA. TRBV1 is given as a pseudogene. CDR3 length: 19 residues. The CDR3 reads CTSSQDEVAGGRGTGELFF. In nucleotides, the CDR3 is TGCACCAGCAGCCAAGATGAGGTAGCGGGAGGGCGGGGGACCGGGGAGCTGTTTTTT.

The chain is built from TRBV10-3 and TRBJ1-2, with D perhaps TRBD1 (5 bases). V lost 0 bases, J lost 5 bases, and 10 bases lay in between. CDR3 size: 14 residues. The germline gives CDR1 ENHRY, CDR2 SYGVKD. CDR3 protein: CAISESPGTYGYTF. CDR3 DNA: TGTGCCATCAGTGAGTCGCCTGGGACTTATGGCTACACCTTC.

The J gene is TRBJ1-5, the V gene TRBV15; D might be TRBD1 (6 bases). CDR3 length: 14 residues. Between the trimmed V and J ends, which lost 1 base and 3 bases, there was a span of 7 bases. From germline, CDR1 is LNHNV and CDR2 YYDKDF (reference sequence). For the CDR3, the DNA is TGTGCCACCAGCAGAGGGACAGACAATCAGCCCCAGCATTTT. Translated, it gives CATSRGTDNQPQHF.

This sequence joins TRBV7-8 and TRBJ2-7; D is unresolved. In germline, CDR1 is SGHVS, CDR2 FQNEAQ. The CDR3 is made up of 13 amino acids. The V end was cut by 5 bases, the J end by 6 bases, with 14 bases between. This CDR3 is CASSALRGGEQYV. CDR3 sequence (DNA): TGTGCCAGCAGCGCGCTCCGTGGCGGCGAGCAGTACGTC.

The chain recombines TRBV6-2 or TRBV6-3 with TRBJ1-5; no firm D call. Germline V gene data show CDR1 as MNHEY and CDR2 as SVGEGT. The CDR3 is 17 amino acids. The germline V and J ends were trimmed by 2 bases and 3 bases, with 17 bases remaining between them. As DNA, the CDR3 is TGTGCCAGCAGTTACGAGTTAAGTTTCTCTAACAATCAGCCCCAGCATTTT. Amino acids: CASSYELSFSNNQPQHF.

The genes are TRBV7-8 and TRBJ1-2, with TRBD1 matching 10 bases. Germline CDR1 SGHVS, CDR2 FQNEAQ. With V trimmed by 5 bases and J by 7 bases, 16 bases remained unmatched. The CDR3 runs to 17 residues. As DNA, the CDR3 is TGTGCCAGCAGCACCCAGACAGGGGGCGCGGGGTCGGGTGGCTACACCTTC. This encodes CASSTQTGGAGSGGYTF.

The chain uses TRBV19 and TRBJ2-7; the D gene is possibly TRBD1 (7 bases). The ends were cut back, 1 base at V and 7 bases at J, with 26 bases in the middle. Germline V gene sequence: CDR1 LNHDA, CDR2 SQIVND (reference sequence). The CDR3 spans 18 residues. The CDR3 is CASSIGRGRGSGLYEQYV. The DNA for the CDR3 is TGTGCCAGTAGTATAGGGAGGGGGCGAGGGTCTGGGCTCTATGAGCAGTACGTC.

V usage is TRBV14 and J usage is TRBJ1-1, with TRBD1 as a possible D gene (5 bases). From germline, CDR1 is SGHDN and CDR2 FVKESK. V gave up 4 bases and J gave up 4 bases, with 16 bases separating them. This CDR3 contains 15 residues. The CDR3 sequence is CASSPGHGEGTEAFF. The DNA of the CDR3 is TGTGCCAGCAGCCCGGGGCATGGGGAGGGCACTGAAGCTTTCTTT.

The genes are TRBV30 and TRBJ2-4; D is unclear. V was shortened by 0 bases and J by 4 bases, with 16 bases between the two germline ends. Germline V gene data show CDR1 as GTSNPN and CDR2 as SVGIG (reference sequence). The CDR3 covers 16 residues. CDR3 in DNA: TGTGCCTGGAGTGTACGAGGCCCCACCGAGAAAAACATTCAGTACTTC. It is translated as CAWSVRGPTEKNIQYF.

This clone has only one observation. The CDR3 sequence is CASSLAQGASTNEKLFF. As DNA, the CDR3 is TGTGCCAGCAGCTTAGCACAGGGGGCATCGACTAATGAAAAACTGTTTTTT. The chain links TRBV7-6 to TRBJ1-4, with 9 bases aligning to TRBD1. Trimming removed 0 bases from V and 2 bases from J; junction bases left unmatched: 4. The CDR3 extends over 17 amino acids. CDR1 and CDR2 (germline): SGHVS, FNYEAQ.

This sequence joins TRBV5-1 and TRBJ2-1, with 8 bases matching TRBD2. CDR1 SGHRS and CDR2 YFSETQ come from the germline V gene. The CDR3 consists of 17 residues. J lost 5 bases, V lost 3 bases, and 13 bases had no gene match. CDR3 loop: CASSSQGLGLGHNEQFF. In DNA, the CDR3 is TGCGCCAGCAGCTCCCAGGGACTAGGATTGGGCCACAATGAGCAGTTCTTC.

The chain employs TRBV9 and TRBJ2-5, with D perhaps TRBD1 (6 bases). Trimming removed 0 bases from V and 5 bases from J, with 8 bases in between. Germline V gene sequence: CDR1 SGDLS, CDR2 YYNGEE. The CDR3 is 13 amino acids. The CDR3 spells CASSVDRDETQYF. In nucleotides, the CDR3 is TGTGCCAGCAGCGTAGACAGGGACGAGACCCAGTACTTC.

The chain has TRBV6-1 and TRBJ1-5; 9 nucleotides line up with TRBD1. J gave up 6 bases and V 1 base, and 1 base lay outside the gene matches. The CDR3 runs 14 residues. The germline V gene encodes CDR1 MNHNS and CDR2 SASEGT. The CDR3 spells CASSEGTGVQPQHF. The CDR3 nucleotides are TGTGCCAGCAGTGAAGGGACAGGGGTTCAGCCCCAGCATTTT.

This CDR3 reads CASSYTGGNQPQHF. The CDR3 region has the DNA TGTGCCAGCAGTTATACCGGCGGGAATCAGCCCCAGCATTTT. V and J are TRBV6-6 and TRBJ1-5; D remains unclear. V was pared by 3 bases and J by 4 bases, with 10 bases between. This CDR3 spans 14 amino acids. Germline-derived CDR1 and CDR2 are MNHNY and SVGAGI (reference sequence).

In this sample, this clone turned up once. This chain connects TRBV5-6 to TRBJ1-1, with 8 bases matching TRBD1. The CDR3 has 17 amino acids. V shed 4 bases and J 0 bases; nucleotides not matched to a gene: 11. Germline-derived CDR1 and CDR2 are SGHDT and YYEEEE. CDR3: CASSPRQGRAVNTEAFF. The CDR3 region has the DNA TGTGCCAGCAGCCCAAGACAGGGGCGAGCTGTGAACACTGAAGCTTTCTTT.

CDR3 loop: CASSPGQGVNEQFF. Written as DNA, the CDR3 is TGTGCCAGCAGCCCTGGACAGGGTGTCAATGAGCAGTTCTTC. V and J are TRBV5-4 and TRBJ2-1; 8 nucleotides line up with TRBD1. V shed 4 bases and J 6 bases; nucleotides not matched to a gene: 6. The CDR3 is 14 residues long. Looked up from germline, CDR1 is SGHNT and CDR2 is YYREEE (reference sequence). Full variable domain (rest looked up from reference TRBV5-4 and TRBJ2-1): ETGVTQSPTHLIKTRGQQVTLRCSSQSGHNTVSWYQQALGQGPQFIFQYYREEENGRGNFPPRFSGLQFPNYSSELNVNALELDDSALYLCASSPGQGVNEQFFGPGTRLTVL.

The chain recombines TRBV10-1 with TRBJ1-2; perhaps TRBD1 as D (6 bases). This CDR3 comprises 10 residues. CDR1 is WNHNN, CDR2 SYGVQD, per germline (reference sequence). The CDR3 reads CASERGGDTF. DNA of the CDR3: TGCGCTTCCGAAAGGGGGGGCGACACCTTC.

The chain couples TRBV7-3 to TRBJ2-1; tentative D call: TRBD2 (5 bases). Trimming left V 5 bases short and J 0 bases short, with 14 bases between. The CDR3 contains 16 residues. Germline V gives CDR1 SGHTA, CDR2 FQGTGA. Written as DNA, the CDR3 is TGTGCCAGCAGCCCCACTCGGGAAAGCTCCTACAATGAGCAGTTCTTC. Amino acid sequence: CASSPTRESSYNEQFF.

This chain links TRBV19 with TRBJ1-6; 8 bases align to TRBD1. Germline V gene data show CDR1 as LNHDA and CDR2 as SQIVND (reference sequence). V trimming: 5 bases; J trimming: 6 bases; junction bases outside the gene matches: 0. The CDR3 covers 13 residues. CDR3 bases: TGTGCCAGTAGTGGACAGGGTAATTCACCCCTCCACTTT. Residues: CASSGQGNSPLHF.